This T cell receptor beta chain was retrieved from a study of blood T cell repertoires in COVID-19. Study as a whole: Donors in the United States, Italy and Spain gave samples during acute or convalescent COVID-19. PBMCs, B-cell-depleted T cells, or T cells provided the cDNA or gDNA that made up the material.

Per the original data handling: Amplification of reference gene primers was used by the study to estimate nucleated cell counts. Libraries were prepared by immunoSEQ multiplex PCR; TCRdb keeps only in-frame clonotypes and omits some of them. V, J and clone size are those of that table, while D and trimming were read from the DNA. The sample includes more than 50,000 clones, 83% of them seen just once. This clone came up a few times. The origin of this receptor is a woman aged 60-75 years with acute or convalescent COVID-19. Input material: peripheral blood.

The CDR3 protein is CASRGLSGANYEQYF. The CDR3 DNA reads TGCGCCAGCAGGGGACTGTCGGGAGCGAACTACGAGCAGTACTTC. V and J are TRBV5-1 and TRBJ2-7; D perhaps matches TRBD2 (6 bases). Trimming left V 5 bases short and J 3 bases short, with 18 bases between. The germline CDR1 and CDR2 sequences are SGHRS and YFSETQ. CDR3 length equals 15 residues.